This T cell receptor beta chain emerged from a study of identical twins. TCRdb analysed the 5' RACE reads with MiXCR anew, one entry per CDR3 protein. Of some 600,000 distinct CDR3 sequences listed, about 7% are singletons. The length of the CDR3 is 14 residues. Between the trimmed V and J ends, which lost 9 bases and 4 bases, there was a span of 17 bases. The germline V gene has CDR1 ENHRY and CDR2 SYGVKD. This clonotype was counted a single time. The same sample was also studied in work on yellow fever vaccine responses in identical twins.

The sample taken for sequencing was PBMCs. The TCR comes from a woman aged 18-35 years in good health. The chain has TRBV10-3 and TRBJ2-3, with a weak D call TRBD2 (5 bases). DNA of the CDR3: TGTGCCATTCGAACCGGGGTCCAGGCAGATACGCAGTATTTT. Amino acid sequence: CAIRTGVQADTQYF.